The 14 T cell receptor beta chains presented below share a single source sample, sequenced in a study of OX40 agonist ivuxolimab in advanced cancers. Sequencing used immunoSEQ multiplex PCR; TCRdb keeps in-frame clones, though not all of them. The sample yields approximately 60,000 clones, about 91% seen once. The sample in question was CD4+ or CD8+ T cells sorted from blood, obtained in a trial of the OX40 agonist ivuxolimab. The source of these receptors is an adult with an advanced solid tumor such as melanoma, head and neck, liver or kidney cancer.

The chain carries TRBV14 and TRBJ2-5; perhaps TRBD1 as D (5 bases). V dropped 1 base and J dropped 0 bases, with 21 bases sitting between them. This CDR3 comprises 19 residues. Germline assignment: CDR1 SGHDN and CDR2 FVKESK. CDR3 amino acids: CASSQGILETARYQETQYF. The CDR3 DNA follows: TGTGCCAGCAGCCAAGGGATTCTTGAGACAGCCAGGTACCAAGAGACCCAGTACTTC.

The chain has TRBV18 and TRBJ2-7, with TRBD1 as a possible D gene (6 bases). CDR3 length: 14 amino acids. V was clipped by 0 bases and J by 3 bases, with 9 bases between them. Germline V gives CDR1 KGHSH, CDR2 LQKENI. The CDR3 DNA reads as TGTGCCAGCTCACCACCGGACAGAGTCTACGAGCAGTACTTC. Translated: CASSPPDRVYEQYF. Together with reference TRBV18 and TRBJ2-7, the CDR3 gives the full variable domain: NAGVMQNPRHLVRRRGQEARLRCSPMKGHSHVYWYRQLPEEGLKFMVYLQKENIIDESGMPKERFSAEFPKEGPSILRIQQVVRGDSAAYFCASSPPDRVYEQYFGPGTRLTVT.

The rearrangement uses TRBV29-1 and TRBJ2-2; D may be TRBD1 (6 bases). Germline V gene lookup returns CDR1 SQVTM and CDR2 ANQGSEA. Trimming took 6 bases from V and 6 from J, leaving 17 bases between them. This CDR3 is built from 14 residues. The CDR3 region is CSVSRDNRPGELFF. CDR3 sequence (DNA): TGCAGCGTGAGCCGGGACAACCGACCCGGGGAGCTGTTTTTT.

This rearrangement joins TRBV7-6 to TRBJ1-6; 7 bases map to TRBD1. J gave up 7 bases and V 5 bases, and 2 bases lay outside the gene matches. The CDR3 has 13 amino acids. CDR1 is SGHVS, CDR2 FNYEAQ, per germline. The CDR3 loop reads CASSVQGNSPLHF. The CDR3 DNA reads TGTGCCAGCAGCGTACAGGGGAATTCACCCCTCCACTTT.

This clone was counted between two and nine times. This chain links TRBV10-1 with TRBJ2-2; no reliable D call. V lost 4 bases and J lost 2, with 5 bases in between. This CDR3 spans 13 amino acids. Germline values: CDR1 WNHNN, CDR2 SYGVQD (reference sequence). Written as DNA, the CDR3 is TGCGCCAGCAGTGGACGAAACACCGGGGAGCTGTTTTTT. This encodes CASSGRNTGELFF.

The chain employs TRBV25-1 and TRBJ2-2; the D is unclear. Trimming shortened V by 4 bases and J by 7 bases, and 4 bases separated the two germline ends. The germline V gene encodes CDR1 MGHDK and CDR2 SYGVNS. The CDR3 spans 11 residues. The CDR3 coding sequence is TGTGCCAGCAGTGTGGGCGGGGAGCTGTTTTTT. Translating gives CASSVGGELFF.

V and J are TRBV7-9 and TRBJ2-5, with TRBD1 identical over 7 bases. The CDR3 covers 15 residues. With V trimmed by 5 bases and J by 5 bases, 11 bases remained unmatched. Germline-derived CDR1 and CDR2 are SEHNR and FQNEAQ (reference sequence). For the CDR3, the DNA is TGTGCCAGCAGCAACCGACAGGGTTCGAGGGAGACCCAGTACTTC. Its protein product is CASSNRQGSRETQYF.

This sequence joins TRBV18 and TRBJ2-3; perhaps D is TRBD1 or TRBD2 (5 bases each). Germline V lookup: CDR1 KGHSH, CDR2 LQKENI. V lost 2 bases and J lost 6, with 15 bases in between. This CDR3 is built from 15 residues. CDR3 amino acids: CASSPISGTPDTQYF. The CDR3 DNA reads TGTGCCAGCTCACCAATCTCGGGGACCCCCGATACGCAGTATTTT.

The chain uses TRBV19 and TRBJ2-1; D is perhaps TRBD2 (6 bases). The CDR3 runs to 16 residues. Germline V lookup: CDR1 LNHDA, CDR2 SQIVND (reference sequence). Trimming stripped 5 bases from V and 6 bases from J, with 20 bases between. CDR3 sequence: CASSRRGGVVGNEQFF. CDR3 coding DNA: TGTGCCAGTAGTCGGCGGGGAGGAGTTGTGGGCAATGAGCAGTTCTTC.

This chain connects TRBV7-8 to TRBJ2-3; 7 bases fit TRBD2. This CDR3 spans 17 amino acids. V trimming: 3 bases; J trimming: 0 bases; junction bases outside the gene matches: 9. CDR1 and CDR2 (germline): SGHVS, FQNEAQ. The CDR3 region is CASSLNRGSGSTDTQYF. CDR3 nucleotides: TGTGCCAGCAGCTTGAACCGCGGGAGTGGGAGCACAGATACGCAGTATTTT.

The chain couples TRBV7-9 to TRBJ1-2; D uncertain. V lost 1 base to trimming and J lost 5 bases, with 14 bases between them. This CDR3 comprises 15 residues. Germline V gives CDR1 SEHNR, CDR2 FQNEAQ (reference sequence). CDR3: CASSLGPTKLYGYTF. CDR3 coding DNA: TGTGCCAGCAGCTTAGGCCCCACAAAACTATATGGCTACACCTTC. The whole variable domain, remainder taken from reference TRBV7-9 and TRBJ1-2, is DTGVSQNPRHKITKRGQNVTFRCDPISEHNRLYWYRQTLGQGPEFLTYFQNEAQLEKSRLLSDRFSAERPKGSFSTLEIQRTEQGDSAMYLCASSLGPTKLYGYTFGSGTRLTVV.

The chain joins TRBV7-6 to TRBJ2-7; 8 nucleotides match TRBD1. CDR3 length: 14 amino acids. The V gene's germline CDR1 is SGHVS and CDR2 FNYEAQ. V lost 3 bases to trimming and J lost 3 bases; unmatched junction nucleotides: 4. CDR3: CASSLTGTGYEQYF. The DNA for the CDR3 is TGTGCCAGCAGCTTGACCGGGACAGGCTACGAGCAGTACTTC.

This chain connects TRBV29-1 to TRBJ2-7, with 9 bases fitting TRBD1. This CDR3 has 19 amino acids. Germline CDR1 SQVTM, CDR2 ANQGSEA. Trimming cost V 0 bases and J 6 bases; bases outside gene matches: 21. In nucleotides, the CDR3 is TGCAGCGTTGAAGATTACCCCCCGGGACAGGGAAGGGTTCGTGCCGAGCAGTACTTC. It specifies CSVEDYPPGQGRVRAEQYF.

The chain joins TRBV12-5 to TRBJ2-2, with TRBD1 matching 7 bases. V was pared by 5 bases and J by 6 bases, with 9 bases of the junction left unmatched. The CDR3 runs 15 residues. The germline gives CDR1 LGHNT, CDR2 FRNRAP. DNA of the CDR3: TGTGCTAGTGGTGGCGACAGGGAATTCGCCGGGGAGCTGTTTTTT. As protein: CASGGDREFAGELFF.